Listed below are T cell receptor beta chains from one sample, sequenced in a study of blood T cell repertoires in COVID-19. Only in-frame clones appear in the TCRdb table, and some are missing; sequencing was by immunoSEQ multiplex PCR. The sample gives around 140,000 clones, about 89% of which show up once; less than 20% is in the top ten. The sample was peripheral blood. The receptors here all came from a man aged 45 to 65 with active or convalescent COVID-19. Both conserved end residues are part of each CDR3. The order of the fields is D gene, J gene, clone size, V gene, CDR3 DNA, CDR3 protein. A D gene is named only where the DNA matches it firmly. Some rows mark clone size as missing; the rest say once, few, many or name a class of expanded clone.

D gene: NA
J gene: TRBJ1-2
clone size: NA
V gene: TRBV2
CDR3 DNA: TGTGCCAGCAGTGAAATCAGGGTATTATCGACGAACTATGGCTACACCTTC
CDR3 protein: CASSEIRVLSTNYGYTF

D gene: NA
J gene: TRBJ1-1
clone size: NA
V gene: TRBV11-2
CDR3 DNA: TGTGCCAGCAGCCGAACAATGAACACTGAAGCTTTCTTT
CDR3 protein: CASSRTMNTEAFF

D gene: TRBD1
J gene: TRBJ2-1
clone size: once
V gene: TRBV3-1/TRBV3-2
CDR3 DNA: TGTGCCAGCAGCCCAGTGACAGGGGGCCCCTACAATGAGCAGTTCTTC
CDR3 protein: CASSPVTGGPYNEQFF

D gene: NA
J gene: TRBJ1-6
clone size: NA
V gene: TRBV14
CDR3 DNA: TGTGCCAGCAGCCAAGATACACGTAATTCACCCCTCCACTTT
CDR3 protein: CASSQDTRNSPLHF

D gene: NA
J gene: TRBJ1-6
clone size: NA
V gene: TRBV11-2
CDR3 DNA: TGTGCCAGCAGCTTTAGCTCCTATAATTCACCCCTCCACTTT
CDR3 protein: CASSFSSYNSPLHF

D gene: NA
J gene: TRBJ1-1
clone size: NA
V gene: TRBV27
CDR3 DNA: TGTGCCAGCAGTTTATCCCGGAACACTGAAGCTTTCTTT
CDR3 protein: CASSLSRNTEAFF

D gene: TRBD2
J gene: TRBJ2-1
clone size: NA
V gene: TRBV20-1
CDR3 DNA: TGCAGTGCTAGTAACCGGGGACTAGCGGGAGGGAAGGCGGATGAGCAGTTCTTC
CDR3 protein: CSASNRGLAGGKADEQFF

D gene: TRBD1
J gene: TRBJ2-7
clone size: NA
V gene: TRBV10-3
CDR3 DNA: TGTGCCATCAGTACTGACAGGGTAAGCTACGAGCAGTACTTC
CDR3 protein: CAISTDRVSYEQYF

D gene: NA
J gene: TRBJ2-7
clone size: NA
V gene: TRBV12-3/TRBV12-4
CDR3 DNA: TGTGCCAGCAGCGCCGGGAACAACGAGCAGTACTTC
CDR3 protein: CASSAGNNEQYF

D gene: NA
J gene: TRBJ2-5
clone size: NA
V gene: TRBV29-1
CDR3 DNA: TGCAGCGGCACACAGGGTACGGAGACCCAGTACTTC
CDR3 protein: CSGTQGTETQYF

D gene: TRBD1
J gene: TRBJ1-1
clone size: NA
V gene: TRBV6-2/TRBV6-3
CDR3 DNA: TGTGCCAGCAGCATAAGGGGACAGGGTTTTAGTGAAGCTTTCTTT
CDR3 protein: CASSIRGQGFSEAFF

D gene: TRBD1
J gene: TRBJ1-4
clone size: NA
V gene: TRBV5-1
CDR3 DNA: TGCGCCAGCAGCATACGATCCGGACAGGGCGAAAAACTGTTTTTT
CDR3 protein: CASSIRSGQGEKLFF

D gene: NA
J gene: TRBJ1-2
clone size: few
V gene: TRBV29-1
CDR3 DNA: TGCAGCGTTGAGGTACAGGACATAAACTCATATGGCTACACCTTC
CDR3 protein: CSVEVQDINSYGYTF

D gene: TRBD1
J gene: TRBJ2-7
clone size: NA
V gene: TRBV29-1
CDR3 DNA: TGCAGCGTTGATGGACAGGGGGCTGGGTACGAGCAGTACTTC
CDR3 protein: CSVDGQGAGYEQYF

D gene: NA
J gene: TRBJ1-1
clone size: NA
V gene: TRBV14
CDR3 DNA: TGTGCCAGCAGCCAACAGATAATTAACACTGAAGCTTTCTTT
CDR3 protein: CASSQQIINTEAFF